These 8 T cell receptor beta chains were sequenced from one sample in a study of neurological immune-mediated disorders. TCRdb analysed the 5' RACE reads with MiXCR anew, one entry per CDR3 protein. The sample holds some 61,000 distinct CDR3 sequences, around 3.9% seen once. Specimen: PBMCs. Receptor source: a man aged 25 to 40 with multiple sclerosis.

This clonotype was counted many times. V gene TRBV5-1 combines with J gene TRBJ1-1; D is perhaps TRBD1 (5 bases). The CDR3 has 16 residues. Per germline, CDR1 SGHRS and CDR2 YFSETQ. V was clipped by 3 bases and J by 4 bases, with 19 bases between them. The CDR3 DNA reads as TGCGCCAGCAGCTCCGGGACTTTAAAAGGGGTCACTGAAGCTTTCTTT. Translated, it gives CASSSGTLKGVTEAFF.

A few counts support this clonotype. The rearrangement links TRBV20-1 to TRBJ2-7; D is unresolved. Germline CDR1 and CDR2: DFQATT and SNEGSKA (reference sequence). This CDR3 is 16 amino acids long. The V end was cut by 1 base, the J end by 2 bases, with 18 bases between. CDR3 region: CSARGADGEMTYEQYF. The CDR3 region has the DNA TGCAGTGCTAGAGGGGCCGACGGAGAAATGACCTACGAGCAGTACTTC.

This clonotype occurred many times. V is TRBV6-5 and J is TRBJ2-3; 8 bases align to TRBD2. Germline assignment: CDR1 MNHEY and CDR2 SVGAGI. This CDR3 comprises 14 residues. V was clipped by 8 bases and J by 7 bases; unmatched bases: 11. CDR3 in DNA: TGTGCCAGCTCCCCGGGGGGGGGCTTAAATACGCAGTATTTT. Its translation is CASSPGGGLNTQYF.

This clonotype has a count of ten or more. The chain is built from TRBV27 and TRBJ2-1; 9 positions match TRBD1. The length of the CDR3 is 14 residues. V lost 3 bases, J lost 9 bases, and 6 bases stayed unmatched. CDR1 MNHEY and CDR2 SMNVEV come from the germline V gene (reference sequence). CDR3 residues: CASSFGTGTGEQFF. The CDR3 DNA follows: TGTGCCAGCAGTTTCGGGACAGGGACGGGTGAGCAGTTCTTC.

The chain has TRBV20-1 and TRBJ1-5; D possibly corresponds to TRBD1 (5 bases). The CDR3 has 14 amino acids. Trimming left V 5 bases short and J 2 bases short, with 13 bases between. Germline V gene lookup returns CDR1 DFQATT and CDR2 SNEGSKA (reference sequence). The CDR3 reads CSARGGGGNQPQHF. The CDR3 DNA reads as TGCAGTGCTCGGGGGGGTGGCGGCAATCAGCCCCAGCATTTT.

This clonotype came up many times. The V and J genes are TRBV6-2 or TRBV6-3 and TRBJ1-1, with D hard to call. The germline gives CDR1 MNHEY, CDR2 SVGEGT. V was pared by 7 bases and J by 4 bases, with 13 bases between. The CDR3 is made up of 13 amino acids. The CDR3 protein is CASKTQTVTEAFF. The CDR3 bases are TGTGCCAGCAAAACCCAAACTGTCACTGAAGCTTTCTTT.

This clonotype was recorded many times. This chain links TRBV7-8 with TRBJ2-7, with unresolved D. CDR1 is SGHVS and CDR2 is FQNEAQ in the germline V gene. Trimming pared 0 bases from V and 0 bases from J, leaving 6 bases between. The CDR3 covers 14 residues. This CDR3 is CASSLASVSYEQYF. The CDR3 region has the DNA TGTGCCAGCAGCTTAGCCTCCGTCTCCTACGAGCAGTACTTC.

This clonotype was detected many times. The rearrangement joins TRBV25-1 to TRBJ2-4; D may correspond to TRBD1 or TRBD2 (5 bases each). CDR3 length: 13 amino acids. Germline assignment: CDR1 MGHDK and CDR2 SYGVNS. V dropped 6 bases and J dropped 9 bases, with 15 bases sitting between them. Here the CDR3 reads CASSTGTNSIQYF. CDR3 bases: TGTGCCAGCAGCACCGGGACCAATAGCATTCAGTACTTC.